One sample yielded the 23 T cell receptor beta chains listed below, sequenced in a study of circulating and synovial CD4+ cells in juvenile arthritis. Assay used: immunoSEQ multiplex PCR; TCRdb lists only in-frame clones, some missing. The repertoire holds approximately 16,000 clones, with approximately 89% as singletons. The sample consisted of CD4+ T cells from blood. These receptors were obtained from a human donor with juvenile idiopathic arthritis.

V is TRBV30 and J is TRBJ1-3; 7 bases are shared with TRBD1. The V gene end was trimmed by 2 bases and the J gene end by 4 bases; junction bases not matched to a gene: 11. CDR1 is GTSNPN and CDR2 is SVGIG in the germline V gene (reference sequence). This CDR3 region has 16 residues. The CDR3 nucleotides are TGTGCCTGGAGTTCCTGGAGGGGGCTTGGGGGAAACACCATATATTTT. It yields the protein CAWSSWRGLGGNTIYF.

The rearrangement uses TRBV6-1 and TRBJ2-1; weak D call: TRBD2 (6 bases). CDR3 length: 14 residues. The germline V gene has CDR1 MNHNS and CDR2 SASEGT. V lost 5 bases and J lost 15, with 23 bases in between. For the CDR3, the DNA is TGTGCCAGCAGTCTTACGCCCCTGATAGCGGCTTTGTTCTTC. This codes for CASSLTPLIAALFF.

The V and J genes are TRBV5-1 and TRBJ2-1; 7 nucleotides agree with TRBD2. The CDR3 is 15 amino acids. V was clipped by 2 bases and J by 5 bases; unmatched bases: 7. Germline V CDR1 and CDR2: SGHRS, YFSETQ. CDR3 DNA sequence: TGCGCCAGCAGCTTCTTGGCGGGGGTGAACAATGAGCAGTTCTTC. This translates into CASSFLAGVNNEQFF.

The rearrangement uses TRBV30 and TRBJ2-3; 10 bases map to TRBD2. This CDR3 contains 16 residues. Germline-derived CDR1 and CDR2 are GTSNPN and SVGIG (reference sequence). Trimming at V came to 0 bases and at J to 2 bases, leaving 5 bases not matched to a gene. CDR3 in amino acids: CAWSVISGGYTDTQYF. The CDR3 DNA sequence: TGTGCCTGGAGTGTTATTAGCGGGGGGTACACAGATACGCAGTATTTT. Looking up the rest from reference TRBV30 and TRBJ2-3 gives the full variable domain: SQTIHQWPATLVQPVGSPLSLECTVEGTSNPNLYWYRQAAGRGLQLLFYSVGIGQISSEVPQNLSASRPQDRQFILSSKKLLLSDSGFYLCAWSVISGGYTDTQYFGPGTRLTVL.

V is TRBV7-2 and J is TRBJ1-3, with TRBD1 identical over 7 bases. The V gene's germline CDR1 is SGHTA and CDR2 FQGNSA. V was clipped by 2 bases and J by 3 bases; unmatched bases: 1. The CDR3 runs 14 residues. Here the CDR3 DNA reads TGTGCCAGCAGCTTATACAGGGGTGGAAACACCATATATTTT. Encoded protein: CASSLYRGGNTIYF.

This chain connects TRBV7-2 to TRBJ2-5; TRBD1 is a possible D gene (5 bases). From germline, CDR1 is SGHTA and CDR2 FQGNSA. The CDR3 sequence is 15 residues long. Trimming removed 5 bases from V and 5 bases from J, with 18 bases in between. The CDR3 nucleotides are TGTGCCAGCAGCCAAATTGGTCAGGGCCGGGAGACCCAGTACTTC. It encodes CASSQIGQGRETQYF.

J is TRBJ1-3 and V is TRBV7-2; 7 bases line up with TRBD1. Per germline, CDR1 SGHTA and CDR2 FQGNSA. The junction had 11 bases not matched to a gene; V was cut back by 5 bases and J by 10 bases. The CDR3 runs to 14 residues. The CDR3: CASSPGTATKTIYF. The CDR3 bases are TGTGCCAGCAGCCCCGGGACAGCGACGAAGACCATATATTTT.

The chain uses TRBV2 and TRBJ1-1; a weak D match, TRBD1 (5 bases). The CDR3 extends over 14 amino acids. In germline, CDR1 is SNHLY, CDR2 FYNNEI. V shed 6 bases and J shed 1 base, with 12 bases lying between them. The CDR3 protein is CASSSQGRNTEAFF. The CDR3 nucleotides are TGTGCCAGCAGCAGCCAGGGCAGGAACACTGAAGCTTTCTTT. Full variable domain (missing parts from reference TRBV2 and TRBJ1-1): EPEVTQTPSHQVTQMGQEVILRCVPISNHLYFYWYRQILGQKVEFLVSFYNNEISEKSEIFDDQFSVERPDGSNFTLKIRSTKLEDSAMYFCASSSQGRNTEAFFGQGTRLTVV.

The CDR3 coding sequence is TGTGCCAGTAGTATACGGGGGGGCGAGCAGTACTTC. It translates to CASSIRGGEQYF. The chain recombines TRBV19 with TRBJ2-5; 8 nucleotides align to TRBD2. The J call is doubtful: the DNA matches TRBJ2-7 better. The germline CDR1 and CDR2 sequences are LNHDA and SQIVND (reference sequence). The CDR3 runs 12 residues.

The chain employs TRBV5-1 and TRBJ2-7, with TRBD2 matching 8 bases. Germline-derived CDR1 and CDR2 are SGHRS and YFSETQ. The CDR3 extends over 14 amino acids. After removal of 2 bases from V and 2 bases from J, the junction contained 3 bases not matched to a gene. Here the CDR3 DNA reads TGCGCCAGCAGCTTAGCGGGGGTAACCTACGAGCAGTACTTC. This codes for CASSLAGVTYEQYF.

The CDR3 spells CASSDGNSGEKLFF. Written as DNA, the CDR3 is TGCGCCAGCAGCGACGGAAACTCGGGTGAAAAACTGTTTTTT. The chain recombines TRBV5-1 with TRBJ1-4, with D hard to call. V was cut by 4 bases and J by 7 bases, with 14 bases left in between. Germline-derived CDR1 and CDR2 are SGHRS and YFSETQ. The CDR3 covers 14 residues.

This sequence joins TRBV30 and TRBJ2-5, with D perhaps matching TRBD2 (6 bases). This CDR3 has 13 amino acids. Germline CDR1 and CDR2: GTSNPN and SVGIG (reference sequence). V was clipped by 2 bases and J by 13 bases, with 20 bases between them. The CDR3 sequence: CAWSPTSGLEPYF. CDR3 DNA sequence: TGTGCCTGGAGTCCGACCTCGGGACTGGAACCGTACTTC. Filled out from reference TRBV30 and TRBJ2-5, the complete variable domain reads SQTIHQWPATLVQPVGSPLSLECTVEGTSNPNLYWYRQAAGRGLQLLFYSVGIGQISSEVPQNLSASRPQDRQFILSSKKLLLSDSGFYLCAWSPTSGLEPYFGPGTRLLVL.

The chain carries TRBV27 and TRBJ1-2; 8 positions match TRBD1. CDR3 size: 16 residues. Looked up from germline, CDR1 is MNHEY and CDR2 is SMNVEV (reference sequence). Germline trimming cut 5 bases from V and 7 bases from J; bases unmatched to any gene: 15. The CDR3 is CASSPLLIQGASGYTF. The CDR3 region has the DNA TGTGCCAGCAGTCCCCTATTAATCCAGGGGGCGTCTGGCTACACCTTC.

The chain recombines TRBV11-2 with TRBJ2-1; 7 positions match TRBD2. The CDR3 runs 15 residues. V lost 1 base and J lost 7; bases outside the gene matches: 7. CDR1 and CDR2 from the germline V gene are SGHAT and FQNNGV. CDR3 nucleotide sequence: TGTGCCAGCAGCTTAGTGGCTGGGGGGGGAAATGAGCAGTTCTTC. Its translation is CASSLVAGGGNEQFF.

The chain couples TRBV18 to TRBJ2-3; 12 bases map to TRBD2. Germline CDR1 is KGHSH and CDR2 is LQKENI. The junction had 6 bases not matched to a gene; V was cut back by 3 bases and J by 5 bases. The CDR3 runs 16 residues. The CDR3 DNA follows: TGTGCCAGCTCACCCGGGACTAGCGGGTTGGGAGATACGCAGTATTTT. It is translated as CASSPGTSGLGDTQYF. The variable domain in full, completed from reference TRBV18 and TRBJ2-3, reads NAGVMQNPRHLVRRRGQEARLRCSPMKGHSHVYWYRQLPEEGLKFMVYLQKENIIDESGMPKERFSAEFPKEGPSILRIQQVVRGDSAAYFCASSPGTSGLGDTQYFGPGTRLTVL.

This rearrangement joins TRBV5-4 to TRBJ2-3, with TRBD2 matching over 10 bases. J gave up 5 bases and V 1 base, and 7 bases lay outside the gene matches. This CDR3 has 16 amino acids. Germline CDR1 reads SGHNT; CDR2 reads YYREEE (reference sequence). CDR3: CASSLPSGSGVDTQYF. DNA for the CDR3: TGTGCCAGCAGCTTGCCTAGCGGGAGCGGGGTAGATACGCAGTATTTT. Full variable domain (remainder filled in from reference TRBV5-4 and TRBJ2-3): ETGVTQSPTHLIKTRGQQVTLRCSSQSGHNTVSWYQQALGQGPQFIFQYYREEENGRGNFPPRFSGLQFPNYSSELNVNALELDDSALYLCASSLPSGSGVDTQYFGPGTRLTVL.

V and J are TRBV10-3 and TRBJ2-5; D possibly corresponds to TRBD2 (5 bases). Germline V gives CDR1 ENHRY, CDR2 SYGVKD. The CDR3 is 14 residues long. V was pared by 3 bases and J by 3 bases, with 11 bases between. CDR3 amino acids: CAISDGGPEETQYF. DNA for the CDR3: TGTGCCATCAGTGATGGCGGGCCAGAAGAGACCCAGTACTTC.

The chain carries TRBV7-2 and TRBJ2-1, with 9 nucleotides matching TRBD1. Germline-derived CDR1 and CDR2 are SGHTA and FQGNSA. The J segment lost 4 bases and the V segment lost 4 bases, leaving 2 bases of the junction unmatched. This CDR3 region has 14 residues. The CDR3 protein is CASSSDRGYNEQFF. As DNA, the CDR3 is TGTGCCAGCAGCTCCGACAGGGGGTACAATGAGCAGTTCTTC.

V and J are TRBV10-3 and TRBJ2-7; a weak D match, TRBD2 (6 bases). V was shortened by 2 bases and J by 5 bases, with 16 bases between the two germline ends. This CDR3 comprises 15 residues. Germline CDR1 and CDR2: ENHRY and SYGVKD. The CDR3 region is CAISERGSLSHEQYF. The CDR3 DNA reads TGTGCCATCAGTGAGCGGGGGTCCCTTTCCCACGAGCAGTACTTC.

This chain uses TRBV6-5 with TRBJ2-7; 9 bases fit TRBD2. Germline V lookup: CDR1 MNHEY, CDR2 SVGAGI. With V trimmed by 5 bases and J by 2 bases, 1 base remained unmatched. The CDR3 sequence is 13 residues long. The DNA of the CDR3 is TGTGCCAGCAGTCGCGGGAGGGCCTACGAGCAGTACTTC. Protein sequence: CASSRGRAYEQYF.

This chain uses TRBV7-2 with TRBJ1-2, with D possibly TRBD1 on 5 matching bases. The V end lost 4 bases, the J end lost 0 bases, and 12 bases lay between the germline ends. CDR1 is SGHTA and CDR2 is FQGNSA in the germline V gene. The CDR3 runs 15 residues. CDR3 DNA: TGTGCCAGCAGCTACGACAGAGTCGCTAACTATGGCTACACCTTC. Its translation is CASSYDRVANYGYTF.

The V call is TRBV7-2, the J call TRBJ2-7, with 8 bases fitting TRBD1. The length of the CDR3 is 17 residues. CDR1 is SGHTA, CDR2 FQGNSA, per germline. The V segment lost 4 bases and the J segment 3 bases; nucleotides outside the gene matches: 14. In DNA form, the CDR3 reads TGTGCCAGCAGCTGGACAGGGACCGCTTACATCCGCTACGAGCAGTACTTC. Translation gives CASSWTGTAYIRYEQYF.

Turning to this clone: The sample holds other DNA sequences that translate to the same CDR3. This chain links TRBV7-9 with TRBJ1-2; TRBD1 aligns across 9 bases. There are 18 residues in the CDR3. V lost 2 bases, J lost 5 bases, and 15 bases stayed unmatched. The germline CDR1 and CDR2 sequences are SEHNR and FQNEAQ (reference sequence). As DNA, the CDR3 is TGTGCCAGCAGCTTATCTCGGGACAGGGTGGCTATTGGTTATGGCTACACCTTC. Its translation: CASSLSRDRVAIGYGYTF.